One and the same sample provided the 2 T cell receptor beta chains below, sequenced in a study of blood T cell repertoires in COVID-19. Assay used: immunoSEQ multiplex PCR; TCRdb lists only in-frame clones, some missing. The sample contains around 250,000 clones, approximately 91% of which appear only once. Sequences were obtained from PBMCs or T cells enriched from blood (not recorded which). Receptors were obtained from a human donor in a cohort exposed to, infected with or recovered from COVID-19 (not recorded which). The donor label of this sample is uncertain.

This sequence joins TRBV2 and TRBJ2-7; D is possibly TRBD1 (6 bases). Germline assignment: CDR1 SNHLY and CDR2 FYNNEI. This CDR3 spans 14 amino acids. V dropped 2 bases and J dropped 5 bases, with 13 bases sitting between them. CDR3 coding DNA: TGTGCCAGCAGTGAAAACAGGGTGGGTAACGAGCAGTACTTC. It is translated as CASSENRVGNEQYF.

CDR3 in amino acids: CSVYRDIFYGYTF. In DNA, the CDR3 is TGCAGCGTTTACCGGGACATCTTCTATGGCTACACCTTC. The chain employs TRBV29-1 and TRBJ1-2, with a possible D match to TRBD1 (6 bases). There are 13 residues in the CDR3. Germline assignment: CDR1 SQVTM and CDR2 ANQGSEA. The ends were cut back, 5 bases at V and 4 bases at J, with 14 bases in the middle.